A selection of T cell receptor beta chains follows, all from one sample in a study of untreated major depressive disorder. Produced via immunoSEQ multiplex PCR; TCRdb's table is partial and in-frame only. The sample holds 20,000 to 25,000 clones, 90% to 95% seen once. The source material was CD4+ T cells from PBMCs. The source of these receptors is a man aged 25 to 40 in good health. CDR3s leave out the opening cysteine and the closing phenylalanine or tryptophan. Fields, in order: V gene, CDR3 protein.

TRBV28,ASISGGFGNEQF
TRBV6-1,ARLGTSGAHQY
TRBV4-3,ASSRPGQGANEQF
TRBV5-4,ASSLEGRLYNEQF
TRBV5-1,ASRPSQETQY
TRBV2,ASTGTGEGNTEAF
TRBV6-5,ASSSSEFRGAF
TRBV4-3,ASSQARPTGTGTYEQY
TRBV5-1,ASSLDQGIYEQY
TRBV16,ASSQPTPGQGSFFNQPQH
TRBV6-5,ASSYSWGSSGNTIY
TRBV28,ASRLAGGYEQY
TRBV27,ASSLRGQDQPQH
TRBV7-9,ASSRAWRGTYEQY
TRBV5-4,ASSLVGGQNTEAF
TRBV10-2,ALTGGDPAGYGYT
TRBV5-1,ASSAGPSGRASGELF
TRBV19,ASSSSLLGGQPQH
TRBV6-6,ASSYSRRESYEQY
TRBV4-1,ASSPNDLGANYGYT
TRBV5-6,ASSLFPGLAPAEQY
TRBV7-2,ASSLNRRAHYGYT
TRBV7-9,ASASVGSSYEQY
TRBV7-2,ASTALGTTKNIQY
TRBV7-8,ASSLEEGQPQH
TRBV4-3,ASSQQTGEGTGELF
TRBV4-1,ASSHRDREQY
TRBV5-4,ASSRQEPYNEQF
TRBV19,ASSISVVGAF
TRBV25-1,ACSREVGSVGELF
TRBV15,ATSRAEGYEQY
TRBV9,ASSVAVGVEETQY
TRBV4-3,ASSTSPPAGAHLAKNIQY
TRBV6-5,ASSYGPVNTYEQY
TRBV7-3,ASSPGTGYNEQF
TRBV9,ASSVAGDRSLNYGYT
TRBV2,ASSAAIMNTEAF
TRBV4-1,ASSQDAGGRYSNQPQH
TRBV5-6,ASSLRDRGPYNEQF
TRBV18,ASSPDGGSGGEQF
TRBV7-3,ASSSGGWGYGYT
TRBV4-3,ASSRSQGGSYEQY
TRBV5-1,ASKVTGGRETQY
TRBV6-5,ASSSWTETYEQY
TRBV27,ASSFPAGSGEQF
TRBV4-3,ASSQDGGPYGYT
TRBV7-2,ASSLVPRGSYEQY
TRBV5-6,ASSRGLAGRNNEQF
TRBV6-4,ASSDQGAGANVLT
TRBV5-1,ASSLEVGSTDTQY
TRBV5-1,ASSLQTMGGGTEAF